These 26 T cell receptor beta chains were all obtained from the same sample, sequenced in a study of identical twins. TCRdb re-derived calls from the 5' RACE reads in MiXCR, one entry per CDR3 protein. The repertoire holds 450,000 to 650,000 distinct CDR3 sequences, around 15% seen once, with about 0.47% in the top ten. These records were also assigned to another study, of yellow fever vaccine responses in identical twins.

Material: CD4+ T cells sorted from blood. The receptor source for this set is a woman aged 18-29 years in good health.

The gene calls are TRBV6-5 and TRBJ2-2; tentatively, D is TRBD1 or TRBD2 (5 bases each). V lost 2 bases, J lost 7 bases, and 11 bases lay in between. The CDR3 loop spans 14 amino acids. Germline V lookup: CDR1 MNHEY, CDR2 SVGAGI. CDR3 DNA sequence: TGTGCCAGCAGTTACGTGGGGGTTAGCGGGGAGCTGTTTTTT. Protein: CASSYVGVSGELFF.

The chain is built from TRBV2 and TRBJ2-2; maybe TRBD1 (5 bases). V was shortened by 7 bases and J by 0 bases, with 15 bases between the two germline ends. CDR3 length: 16 amino acids. Per germline, CDR1 SNHLY and CDR2 FYNNEI. The CDR3 protein is CASTERGLANTGELFF. DNA for the CDR3: TGTGCCAGCACCGAAAGGGGTCTCGCGAACACCGGGGAGCTGTTTTTT.

The rearrangement links TRBV20-1 to TRBJ2-1; 13 bases fit TRBD2. This CDR3 contains 13 residues. Germline V gives CDR1 DFQATT, CDR2 SNEGSKA (reference sequence). The CDR3 DNA is TGCAGCGAAACTAGCGGGGGGGTCAATGAGCAGTTCTTC. Its protein is CSETSGGVNEQFF.

The genes are TRBV12-3 or TRBV12-4 and TRBJ2-1; D possibly matches TRBD1 or TRBD2 (5 bases each). The germline V and J ends were trimmed by 6 bases and 6 bases, with 15 bases remaining between them. The CDR3 is 14 residues long. The CDR3 bases are TGTGCCAGCAGCTGGACGTTGGGGGTCAATGAGCAGTTCTTC. This gives the protein CASSWTLGVNEQFF.

The V call is TRBV6-2 or TRBV6-3, the J call TRBJ1-4, with D possibly matching TRBD1 (5 bases). The germline CDR1 and CDR2 sequences are MNHEY and SVGEGT. V shed 6 bases and J shed 7 bases, with 12 bases lying between them. The CDR3 spans 13 residues. CDR3 DNA: TGTGCCAGCAGCCGTCCAGGGACTGAAAAACTGTTTTTT. This translates into CASSRPGTEKLFF.

The V call is TRBV20-1, the J call TRBJ2-1; 10 bases match TRBD2. The V gene's germline CDR1 is DFQATT and CDR2 SNEGSKA (reference sequence). CDR3 length equals 14 residues. Unmatched junction bases numbered 12, after V lost 7 bases and J lost 9 bases. CDR3 amino acids: CSVEREGARREQFF. CDR3 coding DNA: TGCAGTGTTGAGCGGGAGGGAGCGAGGCGTGAGCAGTTCTTC.

The rearrangement uses TRBV12-3 or TRBV12-4 and TRBJ2-2, with TRBD1 as a possible D gene (6 bases). The CDR3 sequence is 14 residues long. V was cut by 7 bases and J by 2 bases, with 11 bases left in between. CDR3 in amino acids: CASNLDRNTGELFF. In DNA form, the CDR3 reads TGTGCCAGCAACCTGGACAGAAACACCGGGGAGCTGTTTTTT.

The chain combines TRBV12-3 or TRBV12-4 with TRBJ1-4; no reliable D call. This CDR3 has 12 residues. Between the trimmed V and J ends, which lost 2 bases and 8 bases, there was a span of 6 bases. CDR3 nucleotide sequence: TGTGCCAGCAGTTTAATTAGGGAAAAACTGTTTTTT. It is translated as CASSLIREKLFF.

This clonotype was observed a few times. The chain links TRBV20-1 to TRBJ2-7; D is possibly TRBD2 (5 bases). The germline gives CDR1 DFQATT, CDR2 SNEGSKA (reference sequence). The CDR3 is 12 residues long. CDR3 sequence reads: CSAGEGKGEQYV. CDR3 coding DNA: TGCAGTGCTGGAGAGGGCAAGGGCGAGCAGTACGTC.

The chain links TRBV5-1 to TRBJ1-2; D is possibly TRBD1 (5 bases). The length of the CDR3 is 14 residues. V was trimmed by 1 base and J by 6 bases, leaving 13 bases between them. In germline, CDR1 is SGHRS, CDR2 YFSETQ. Here the CDR3 reads CASSLFRGEDGYTF. The CDR3 bases are TGCGCCAGCAGCTTGTTTAGGGGCGAGGATGGCTACACCTTC.

This chain uses TRBV3-1 with TRBJ1-1, with a weak D call TRBD1 (6 bases). The CDR3 runs 14 residues. Germline V gives CDR1 LGHDT, CDR2 YNNKEL (reference sequence). V was clipped by 6 bases and J by 1 base, with 12 bases between them. Here the CDR3 reads CASRQGRTNTEAFF. The CDR3 coding sequence is TGTGCCAGCAGACAGGGCAGGACGAACACTGAAGCTTTCTTT.

Many counts were recorded for this clonotype. This chain uses TRBV7-9 with TRBJ2-6; D remains ambiguous. Germline V gene sequence: CDR1 SEHNR, CDR2 FQNEAQ (reference sequence). CDR3 length equals 17 residues. The V and J ends lost 1 base and 0 bases respectively, with 10 bases between them. The CDR3 region has the DNA TGTGCCAGCAGCTTAGGTAGTGCCACCTCTGGGGCCAACGTCCTGACTTTC. It is translated as CASSLGSATSGANVLTF.

The V call is TRBV24-1, the J call TRBJ2-3; TRBD2 matches at 7 bases. Losses at the gene ends were 3 bases for V and 8 bases for J; bases not matched to a gene: 4. The germline V gene encodes CDR1 KGHDR and CDR2 SFDVKD. This CDR3 has 13 residues. The CDR3 loop reads CATSDGTTRTQYF. CDR3 DNA sequence: TGTGCCACCAGTGATGGGACTACCCGTACGCAGTATTTT.

This clonotype was observed a handful of times. This chain uses TRBV2 with TRBJ2-4; a possible D gene is TRBD1 (6 bases). The V gene's germline CDR1 is SNHLY and CDR2 FYNNEI. The V end lost 7 bases, the J end lost 3 bases, and 10 bases lay between the germline ends. The CDR3 totals 13 residues. The CDR3 loop reads CASMTGDKNIQYF. The CDR3 DNA reads TGTGCCAGCATGACAGGAGACAAAAACATTCAGTACTTC.

This clonotype was seen more than once but under ten times. J is TRBJ2-2 and V is TRBV7-8; 9 bases are shared with TRBD1. This CDR3 has 15 residues. Germline loops: CDR1 SGHVS, CDR2 FQNEAQ. The junction had 8 bases not matched to a gene; V was cut back by 4 bases and J by 8 bases. The CDR3 protein is CASSSLQGARGELFF. In nucleotides, the CDR3 is TGTGCCAGCAGCTCTTTACAGGGGGCCAGGGGGGAGCTGTTTTTT.

This clonotype was found a few times. The chain carries TRBV7-8 and TRBJ1-1; D is undetermined. The CDR3 is 16 amino acids. V was trimmed by 1 base and J by 1 base, leaving 13 bases between them. In germline, CDR1 is SGHVS, CDR2 FQNEAQ. The CDR3 protein is CASSLELWRGNTEAFF. The CDR3 DNA reads TGTGCCAGCAGCTTAGAGTTGTGGCGGGGGAACACTGAAGCTTTCTTT.

This clonotype has just a few counts. The chain uses TRBV6-2 or TRBV6-3 and TRBJ2-1; D call uncertain. The CDR3 has 14 residues. Germline values: CDR1 MNHEY, CDR2 SVGEGT. V lost 6 bases and J lost 5, with 14 bases in between. The CDR3: CASSQPGRNNEQFF. The CDR3 DNA is TGTGCCAGCAGCCAACCGGGCAGAAACAATGAGCAGTTCTTC.

This clonotype was counted a few times. The chain joins TRBV6-1 to TRBJ2-1, with 8 bases lining up with TRBD2. CDR3 length equals 14 residues. V trimming: 9 bases; J trimming: 0 bases; junction bases outside the gene matches: 4. Germline CDR1 MNHNS, CDR2 SASEGT. In DNA, the CDR3 is TGTGCCAGTTGGACTAGCCCCTCCTACAATGAGCAGTTCTTC. Translated, it gives CASWTSPSYNEQFF.

This clonotype was seen only a few times. The chain links TRBV28 to TRBJ1-6; unclear D gene. Germline values: CDR1 MDHEN, CDR2 SYDVKM. There are 17 residues in the CDR3. Deletions cut 6 bases from V and 0 bases from J, with 15 bases between. CDR3 amino acids: CASSPQRTSSYNSPLHF. The CDR3 nucleotides are TGTGCCAGCAGCCCCCAGCGGACGAGCTCCTATAATTCACCCCTCCACTTT.

The chain carries TRBV6-5 and TRBJ2-1; D is unclear. The CDR3 runs to 13 residues. Per the germline V gene, CDR1 is MNHEY and CDR2 is SVGAGI. The V end was cut by 8 bases, the J end by 1 base, with 9 bases between. CDR3 coding DNA: TGTGCCAGCGGTTTCCAGTCCTACAATGAGCAGTTCTTC. This encodes CASGFQSYNEQFF.

CDR3 amino acids: CASSEGGGVSGANVLTF. For the CDR3, the DNA is TGCGCCAGCAGTGAAGGCGGGGGGGTCTCTGGGGCCAACGTCCTGACTTTC. The V gene is TRBV10-1, the J gene TRBJ2-6; 9 nucleotides align to TRBD2. The CDR3 loop spans 17 amino acids. Germline-derived CDR1 and CDR2 are WNHNN and SYGVQD (reference sequence). The ends lost 3 bases at V and 0 bases at J; junction bases unmatched: 3.

This clonotype was observed a handful of times. The V call is TRBV3-1, the J call TRBJ2-3; D may match TRBD1 or TRBD2 (6 bases each). The germline V and J ends were trimmed by 1 base and 8 bases, with 13 bases remaining between them. The V gene's germline CDR1 is LGHDT and CDR2 YNNKEL (reference sequence). The CDR3 is 14 amino acids. CDR3 coding DNA: TGTGCCAGCAGCCAAGCGGGGGCCCGGGGTACGCAGTATTTT. Its translation is CASSQAGARGTQYF.

This clonotype was detected a few times. The chain combines TRBV4-2 with TRBJ2-2, with D possibly matching TRBD2 (6 bases). The CDR3 covers 15 residues. Germline loops: CDR1 LGHNA, CDR2 YNFKEQ. The ends were cut back, 1 base at V and 1 base at J, with 7 bases in the middle. The CDR3 loop is CASSQAGENTGELFF. The CDR3 region has the DNA TGTGCCAGCAGCCAAGCGGGGGAGAACACCGGGGAGCTGTTTTTT.

The CDR3 DNA reads TGTGCCAGTAGGCGGGGGAACCCCAACACTGAAGCTTTCTTT. It is translated as CASRRGNPNTEAFF. This chain joins TRBV19 and TRBJ1-1, with D maybe TRBD1 (5 bases). Trimming took 6 bases from V and 2 from J, leaving 13 bases between them. Germline CDR1 and CDR2: LNHDA and SQIVND (reference sequence). The CDR3 has 14 amino acids.

This clonotype came up a few times. The V and J genes are TRBV20-1 and TRBJ1-2; D may be TRBD1 (5 bases). CDR1 is DFQATT, CDR2 SNEGSKA, per germline (reference sequence). The length of the CDR3 is 14 residues. V lost 5 bases, J lost 5 bases, and 18 bases lay in between. Here the CDR3 reads CSADRGGVGYGYTF. In nucleotides, the CDR3 is TGCAGTGCTGATCGTGGGGGGGTAGGTTATGGCTACACCTTC.

This clonotype was counted only a few times. The genes are TRBV12-3 or TRBV12-4 and TRBJ2-1, with a weak D call TRBD2 (5 bases). The CDR3 has 14 amino acids. V was trimmed by 6 bases and J by 9 bases, leaving 18 bases between them. CDR3 DNA sequence: TGTGCCAGCAGCAACCCCATCACTAGGGTTGAGCAGTTCTTC. This encodes CASSNPITRVEQFF.